This T cell receptor (beta chain) was found in a study of blood T cell repertoires in COVID-19. The wider study: The origin of the acute and convalescent COVID-19 samples was the United States, Italy and Spain. PBMCs, B-cell-depleted T cells, or T cells were the source of the cDNA or gDNA that made up the material.

CDR1 and CDR2 from the germline V gene are LGHNA and YSLEER. The length of the CDR3 is 13 residues. Trimming shortened V by 3 bases and J by 7 bases, and 10 bases separated the two germline ends. Data came from immunoSEQ multiplex PCR; TCRdb stores just in-frame clones and leaves some out. The table has more than 250,000 clones, 89% seen once. The clonotype originates from a man younger than 35 who had recovered from COVID-19. The J gene is TRBJ1-3, the V gene TRBV4-3; TRBD1 is a possible D gene (5 bases). Input material: peripheral blood. CDR3 DNA sequence: TGCGCCAGCAGCCACTCAGGGTCCAACACCATATATTTT. Translating it yields CASSHSGSNTIYF.